The text below deals with one T cell receptor (beta chain). The data belong to a study of cytomegalovirus exposure and HLA in healthy donors. TCRdb keeps only in-frame clones here, not all; method: immunoSEQ multiplex PCR. This table holds more than 85,000 clones, around nine tenths found once. The material sequenced was PBMCs. The clonotype originates from a woman younger than 30 in good health and CMV-seronegative.

The CDR3 loop is CASRGTGGPRNEQFF. The CDR3 DNA reads as TGTGCCAGCCGTGGAACGGGAGGGCCGAGGAATGAGCAGTTCTTC. The chain uses TRBV2 and TRBJ2-1, with TRBD2 matching 8 bases. The CDR3 loop spans 15 amino acids. Germline values: CDR1 SNHLY, CDR2 FYNNEI. J lost 7 bases, V lost 8 bases, and 13 bases had no gene match.